This record covers a single T cell receptor beta chain. Each sample had two DNA replicates, approximately 0.49 ug blood or about 1.4 ug tissue. Generated by immunoSEQ multiplex PCR, the TCRdb table keeps only in-frame clones and is missing some. The table shows approximately 8,000 clones, with around three quarters occurring only once. This record comes from a study of early stage breast cancer tumors. CDR1 is SGHNT and CDR2 is YYREEE in the germline V gene (reference sequence). This CDR3 comprises 14 residues. V lost 0 bases to trimming and J lost 2 bases, with 9 bases between them. The chain has TRBV5-4 and TRBJ2-7, with TRBD1 as a possible D gene (6 bases). Sequencing was carried out using normal breast tissue next to the tumor. This TCR derives from a person aged 55 to 70 with breast cancer. The CDR3 bases are TGTGCCAGCAGCTTGGACAGGGTAGCCTACGAGCAGTACTTC. It is translated as CASSLDRVAYEQYF.